The text below deals with one TCR beta chain. Other DNA sequences from this sample encode an identical CDR3 as well. This sample was included in a study of CD8+ T cells in alopecia areata. The treatment here: oral pan-JAK inhibitor, 5-10 mg twice daily. Extraction and reverse transcription of RNA yielded cDNA as the sequencing template. TCRdb's table, derived via immunoSEQ multiplex PCR, lists solely in-frame clones and lacks some. This table holds about 110,000 clones, about 59% found once. Germline lookup yields CDR1 SGHDT and CDR2 YYEEEE. V lost 3 bases, J lost 0 bases, and 4 bases lay in between. The CDR3 loop spans 12 amino acids.

The specimen comprised CD8+ T cells sorted from blood, sampled at week 24, from a patient treated with tofacitinib. The source is a human donor with alopecia areata. V is TRBV5-6 and J is TRBJ2-7; D is ambiguous. Here the CDR3 reads CASSSSSYEQYF. DNA of the CDR3: TGTGCCAGCAGCTCCAGCTCCTACGAGCAGTACTTC.